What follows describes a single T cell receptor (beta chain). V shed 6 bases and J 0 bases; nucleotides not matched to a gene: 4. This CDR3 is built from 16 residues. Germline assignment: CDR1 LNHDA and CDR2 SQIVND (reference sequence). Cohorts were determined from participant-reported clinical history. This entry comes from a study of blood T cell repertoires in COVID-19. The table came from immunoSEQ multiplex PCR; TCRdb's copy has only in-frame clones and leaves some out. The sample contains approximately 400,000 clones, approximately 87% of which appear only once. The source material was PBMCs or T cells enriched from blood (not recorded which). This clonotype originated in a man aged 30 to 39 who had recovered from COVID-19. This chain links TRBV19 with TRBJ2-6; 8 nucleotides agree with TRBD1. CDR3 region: CASSITGGSGANVLTF. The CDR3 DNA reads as TGTGCCAGTAGCATAACAGGGGGCTCTGGGGCCAACGTCCTGACTTTC. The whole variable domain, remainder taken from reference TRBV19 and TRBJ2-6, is DGGITQSPKYLFRKEGQNVTLSCEQNLNHDAMYWYRQDPGQGLRLIYYSQIVNDFQKGDIAEGYSVSREKKESFPLTVTSAQKNPTAFYLCASSITGGSGANVLTFGAGSRLTVL.